The entry below gives a single T cell receptor (beta chain) sequence along with its context. Its antigen is unidentified. This CDR3 comprises 13 residues. Trimming took 7 bases from V and 4 from J, leaving 13 bases between them. Germline CDR1 reads SNHLY; CDR2 reads FYNNEI. Libraries were prepared by immunoSEQ multiplex PCR; TCRdb keeps only in-frame clonotypes and omits some of them. The sample records approximately 23,000 clones, approximately 94% being singletons. The data stem from a study of brain T cells in children with intractable seizures. Study results and limitations: Patients' HCMV serostatus was unknown; virus specificity rests on CDR3 similarity alone. Clones missing pre-surgery may reflect undersampling of that blood sample.

Only cases whose brain tissue showed the highest T cell transcript signatures were sequenced. Patients received at least one anti-epileptic drug before surgery. This TCR was recovered from a boy aged 5 to 17 with focal cortical dysplasia and intractable seizures. The chain combines TRBV2 with TRBJ1-2; D is ambiguous. Sample: peripheral blood, taken at surgery. In nucleotides, the CDR3 is TGTGCCAGCAAATCCGGCCCCATCTATGGCTACACCTTC. This sequence encodes CASKSGPIYGYTF.